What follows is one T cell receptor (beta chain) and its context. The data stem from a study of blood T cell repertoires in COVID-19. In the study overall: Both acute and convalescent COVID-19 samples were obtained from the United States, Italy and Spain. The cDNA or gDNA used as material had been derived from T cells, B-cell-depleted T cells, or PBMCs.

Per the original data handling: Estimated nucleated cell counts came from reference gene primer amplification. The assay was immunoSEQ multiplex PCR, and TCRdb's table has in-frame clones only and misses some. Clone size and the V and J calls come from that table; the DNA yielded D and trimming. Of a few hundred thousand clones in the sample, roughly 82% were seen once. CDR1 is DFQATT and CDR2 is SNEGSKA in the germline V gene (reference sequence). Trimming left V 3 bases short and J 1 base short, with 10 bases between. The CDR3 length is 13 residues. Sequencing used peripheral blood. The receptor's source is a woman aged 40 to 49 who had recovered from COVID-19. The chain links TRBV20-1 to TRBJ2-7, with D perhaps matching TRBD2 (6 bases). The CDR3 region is CSASVGGSYEQYF. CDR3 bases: TGCAGTGCTAGTGTCGGGGGTTCCTACGAGCAGTACTTC.